These T cell receptor beta chains were read from a single sample in a study of CD8+ T cells in alopecia areata. This table comes from immunoSEQ multiplex PCR, and its TCRdb copy is limited to in-frame clones, with some not included. The table includes fewer than 250,000 clones, less than 50% detected once. The sequencing used CD4+ T cells sorted from blood, collected between weeks 36 and 40, from a patient treated with tofacitinib. Receptors originate from a human donor with alopecia areata. Both conserved end residues are part of each CDR3. The D gene is left open where the match is weak. Expanded clones are given a class, and other clones once, few, many or no size at all.

j_gene: TRBJ1-2
d_gene: TRBD1
v_gene: TRBV28
abundance: -
CDR3nt: TGTGCCATCTCCGACAGGGTGAGCGGCTACACCTTC
CDR3aa: CAISDRVSGYTF

j_gene: TRBJ1-1
d_gene: TRBD1
v_gene: TRBV6-6
abundance: -
CDR3nt: TGTGCCAGCAGTTCCCGGACAGGTCAGAACACTGAAGCTTTCTTT
CDR3aa: CASSSRTGQNTEAFF

j_gene: TRBJ2-1
d_gene: TRBD2
v_gene: TRBV29-1
abundance: -
CDR3nt: TGCAGCGTTGGTGGACTAGCGGGTAACAATGAGCAGTTCTTC
CDR3aa: CSVGGLAGNNEQFF

j_gene: TRBJ2-7
d_gene: TRBD1
v_gene: TRBV5-1
abundance: few
CDR3nt: TGCGCCAGCAGTTCGGGACAGTCCTTCTACGAGCAGTACTTC
CDR3aa: CASSSGQSFYEQYF

j_gene: TRBJ2-1
d_gene: TRBD2
v_gene: TRBV28
abundance: few
CDR3nt: TGTGCCAGCAGGACAACTAAACTAGCGATATCCTACAATGAGCAGTTCTTC
CDR3aa: CASRTTKLAISYNEQFF

j_gene: TRBJ2-1
d_gene: TRBD1
v_gene: TRBV2
abundance: -
CDR3nt: TGTGCCAGCAGGGTGTCAGGGGGCGAATTTATCGGCAATGAGCAGTTCTTC
CDR3aa: CASRVSGGEFIGNEQFF

j_gene: TRBJ2-1
d_gene: -
v_gene: TRBV7-2
abundance: -
CDR3nt: TGTGCCAGCAGCTTAGAGCTGGGACTCCCTTGGGAGCAGTTCTTC
CDR3aa: CASSLELGLPWEQFF

j_gene: TRBJ2-6
d_gene: -
v_gene: TRBV30
abundance: -
CDR3nt: TGTGCCTTCTACAAATCTGGGGCCAACGTCCTGACTTTC
CDR3aa: CAFYKSGANVLTF

j_gene: TRBJ2-1
d_gene: -
v_gene: TRBV30
abundance: -
CDR3nt: TGTGCCTGGAGGTTGTCAGCCACCGGGAGCTCCTACAATGAGCAGTTCTTC
CDR3aa: CAWRLSATGSSYNEQFF

j_gene: TRBJ1-1
d_gene: TRBD1
v_gene: TRBV5-1
abundance: -
CDR3nt: TGCGCCAGCAGCCGTCAGGGGGCGATTAACACTGAAGCTTTCTTT
CDR3aa: CASSRQGAINTEAFF

j_gene: TRBJ1-2
d_gene: -
v_gene: TRBV6-5
abundance: -
CDR3nt: TGTGCCAGCAGCGACTATGGCTACACCTTC
CDR3aa: CASSDYGYTF